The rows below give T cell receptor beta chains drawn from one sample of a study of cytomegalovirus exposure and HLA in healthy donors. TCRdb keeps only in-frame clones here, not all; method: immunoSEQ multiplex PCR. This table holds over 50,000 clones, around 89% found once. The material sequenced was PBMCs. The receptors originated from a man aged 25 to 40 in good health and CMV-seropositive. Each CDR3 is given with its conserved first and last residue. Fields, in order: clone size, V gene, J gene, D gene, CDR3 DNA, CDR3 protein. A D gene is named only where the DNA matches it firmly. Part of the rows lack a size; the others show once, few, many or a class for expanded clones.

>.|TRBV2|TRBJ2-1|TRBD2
TGTGCCAGCAGTGTACTACTAGCGGGCTACAATGAGCAGTTCTTC
CASSVLLAGYNEQFF
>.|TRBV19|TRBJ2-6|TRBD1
TGTGCCAGTAACCGTCTCGGGACAGGGCGGCGGTTGTCCGGGGCCAACGTCCTGACTTTC
CASNRLGTGRRLSGANVLTF
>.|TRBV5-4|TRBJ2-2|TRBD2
TGTGCCAGCAGCTTAGCGGGAGGGCCTCGGACCGGGGAGCTGTTTTTT
CASSLAGGPRTGELFF
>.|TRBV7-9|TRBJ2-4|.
TGTGCCAGCAGCTTAGATGGACTAGCCAAAAACATTCAGTACTTC
CASSLDGLAKNIQYF
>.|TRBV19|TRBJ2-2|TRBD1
TGTGCCAGTAGTATACTCGGCAGGGACAGGGGAGGAACCGGGGAGCTGTTTTTT
CASSILGRDRGGTGELFF
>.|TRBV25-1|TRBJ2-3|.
TGTGCCAGCAGTGAATTTATCCCAGATACGCAGTATTTT
CASSEFIPDTQYF
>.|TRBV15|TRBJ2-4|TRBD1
TGTGCCACCAGCAGATCTACGACAGGGAACATTCAGTACTTC
CATSRSTTGNIQYF
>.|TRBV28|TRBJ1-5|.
TGTGCCAGCATTGAAGGGGGTTTAAATCAGCCCCAGCATTTT
CASIEGGLNQPQHF
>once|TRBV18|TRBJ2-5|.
TGTGCCAGCTCACCATTCACCAGGTCGTTGTATGGAGAGACCCAGTACTTC
CASSPFTRSLYGETQYF
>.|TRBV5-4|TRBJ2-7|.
TGTGCCAGCAGCTGGAAGGAGGGCTCCTACGAGCAGTACTTC
CASSWKEGSYEQYF
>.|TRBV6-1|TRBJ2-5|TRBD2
TGTGCCAGCAGGGCTAGCGGTGAAGAGACCCAGTACTTC
CASRASGEETQYF
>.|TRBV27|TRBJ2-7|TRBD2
TGTGCCAGCAGTTTACTAGCGGGGGTCTACGAGCAGTACTTC
CASSLLAGVYEQYF
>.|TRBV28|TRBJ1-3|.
TGTGCCAGCAGTTTGCAGGGTTCTGGAAACACCATATATTTT
CASSLQGSGNTIYF
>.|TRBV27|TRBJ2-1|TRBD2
TGTGCCAGCAGTATCACGAGCGGGAGGGCCTCCCCCTCGATGCTGTTCTTC
CASSITSGRASPSMLFF
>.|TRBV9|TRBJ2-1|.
TGTGCCAGCAGCCCGTTTGGACTCAACAATGAGCAGTTCTTC
CASSPFGLNNEQFF
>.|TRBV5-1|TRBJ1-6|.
TGCGCCAGCAAATTGGTGGGGGGTAATTCACCCCTCCACTTT
CASKLVGGNSPLHF
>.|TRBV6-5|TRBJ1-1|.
TGTGCCAGCAACACACTACAGGGAAGGGGTGAAGCTTTCTTT
CASNTLQGRGEAFF
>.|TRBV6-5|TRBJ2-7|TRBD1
TGTGCCAGCAGCCCAGGGGGCGAGCAGTACTTC
CASSPGGEQYF
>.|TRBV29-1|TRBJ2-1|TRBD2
TGCAGCGTTGAAGGAACCAGCCGCCGCGGGAGGGCCTACAATGAGCAGTTCTTC
CSVEGTSRRGRAYNEQFF
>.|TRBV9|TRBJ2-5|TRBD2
TGTGCCAGCAGCCCCACTAGCGTGATGGGGGAGACCCAGTACTTC
CASSPTSVMGETQYF
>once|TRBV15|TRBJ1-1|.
TGTGCCACCAGCAGTCCTAGGACAGCCATCGCTGAAGCTTTCTTT
CATSSPRTAIAEAFF
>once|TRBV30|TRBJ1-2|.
TGTGCCTGGAAATCGGGGGGCGCGAGGGGCTACACCTTC
CAWKSGGARGYTF
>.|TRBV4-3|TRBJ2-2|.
TGCGCCAGCAGCCGAGGGGGGGACACCGGGGAGCTGTTTTTT
CASSRGGDTGELFF
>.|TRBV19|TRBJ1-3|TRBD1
TGTGCCAGTACGCCAGGGGGGAGCAGCTCTGGAAACACCATATATTTT
CASTPGGSSSGNTIYF
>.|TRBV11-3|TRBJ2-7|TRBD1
TGTGCCAGCAGCCCGGGACAGCCCCCTTACGAGCAGTACTTC
CASSPGQPPYEQYF
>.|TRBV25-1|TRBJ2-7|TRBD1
TGTGCCAGCAGTGAACGACAGGGGGCGGCCTACGAGCAGTACTTC
CASSERQGAAYEQYF
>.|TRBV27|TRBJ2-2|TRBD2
TGTGCCAGCACCTCTTTGACTAGCGGGACCCGCCTCGGGGAGCTGTTTTTT
CASTSLTSGTRLGELFF
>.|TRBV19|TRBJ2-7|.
TGTGCCAGTAGTTATACGGGAGACCTCACCCTCTACGAGCAGTACTTC
CASSYTGDLTLYEQYF
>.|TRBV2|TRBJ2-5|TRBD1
TGTGCCAGCAGGACCGGGACAGGGGGTGTAGAGACCCAGTACTTC
CASRTGTGGVETQYF
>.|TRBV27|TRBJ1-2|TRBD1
TGTGCCAGCAGCTTAGGACAGGGGGATTATGGCTACACCTTC
CASSLGQGDYGYTF
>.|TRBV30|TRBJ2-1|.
TGTGCCTGGAGTGTGAGTCTGAGCAATGAGCAGTTCTTC
CAWSVSLSNEQFF
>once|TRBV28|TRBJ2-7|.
TGTGCCAGCAGTTTGGACACAACCTACGAGCAGTACTTC
CASSLDTTYEQYF
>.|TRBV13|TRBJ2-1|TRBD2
TGTGCCAGCAGCTTTTGGACTAGCGGGAATGGGCAGTTCTTC
CASSFWTSGNGQFF
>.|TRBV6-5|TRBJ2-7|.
TGTGCCAGCAGTTACCGGCGGGGCCTCTACGAGCAGTACTTC
CASSYRRGLYEQYF
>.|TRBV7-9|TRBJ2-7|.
TGTGCCAGCAGCCGTGGGCAGGTGATGTCCTACGAGCAGTACTTC
CASSRGQVMSYEQYF
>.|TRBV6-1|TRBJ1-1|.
TGTGCCAGCGGCAACCTCAGGGGGAACACTGAAGCTTTCTTT
CASGNLRGNTEAFF
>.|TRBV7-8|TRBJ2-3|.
TGTGCCAGCAGCTTACGCCCTGCGGGGCCTAGCACAGATACGCAGTATTTT
CASSLRPAGPSTDTQYF
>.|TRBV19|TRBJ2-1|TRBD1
TGTGCCAGTAGGATGGGACAGGGGGGAACTGATGAGCAGTTCTTC
CASRMGQGGTDEQFF
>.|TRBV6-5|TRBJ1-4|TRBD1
TGTGCCAGCAGTACCCAGGGGGCAACTAATGAAAAACTGTTTTTT
CASSTQGATNEKLFF
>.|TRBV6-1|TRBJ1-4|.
TGTGCCAGCAGTGAAAGGCGTTCCAACAGGAATGAAAAACTGTTTTTT
CASSERRSNRNEKLFF
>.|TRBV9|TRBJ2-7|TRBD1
TGTGCCAGCAGCGTAGTGGACAGGGTTTCTGTCAACGAGCAGTACTTC
CASSVVDRVSVNEQYF
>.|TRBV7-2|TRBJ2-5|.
TGTGCCAGCAGCTTAGGCGGGCGTGAGACCCAGTACTTC
CASSLGGRETQYF